This T cell receptor beta chain was identified in a study of shared clonotypes between healthy human individuals. Study at large: The study drew on a couple of women and a few men aged 18 to 49 as donors. There were three CD4 naive, three CD4 memory, two CD8 naive and one CD8 memory plates per donor.

General study findings and limits: It was observed that about 5% of naive CD4 clonotypes were shared across several donors. Rarefaction curves obtained for sorted subsets showed sequencing incomplete despite large depth.

The assay was immunoSEQ multiplex PCR, and TCRdb's table has in-frame clones only and misses some. The sample has hundreds of thousands of clones; around 95% are singletons. Note on this clone: Its target is not known.

As defined, naive CD8 cells were CD45RO-negative and positively selected for CCR7, with terminally differentiated effector memory CD45RA+ cells excluded. V lost 0 bases, J lost 7 bases, and 19 bases lay in between. This CDR3 has 17 residues. Germline CDR1 LNHDA, CDR2 SQIVND (reference sequence). The rearrangement joins TRBV19 to TRBJ2-1; the D call may be TRBD1 or TRBD2 (6 bases each). The clonotype originates from a woman aged 25 to 45 in good health. Sequenced sample: naive CD8+ T cells sorted from blood. The CDR3 DNA follows: TGTGCCAGTAGTATAGATCCCAGAGGGGGGCACAGGAATGAGCAGTTCTTC. Protein: CASSIDPRGGHRNEQFF. The full variable domain, its missing parts supplied by reference TRBV19 and TRBJ2-1, is DGGITQSPKYLFRKEGQNVTLSCEQNLNHDAMYWYRQDPGQGLRLIYYSQIVNDFQKGDIAEGYSVSREKKESFPLTVTSAQKNPTAFYLCASSIDPRGGHRNEQFFGPGTRLTVL.